A selection of T cell receptor beta chains follows, all from one sample in a study of blood T cell repertoires in COVID-19. Data came from immunoSEQ multiplex PCR; TCRdb stores just in-frame clones and leaves some out. In the table there are 150,000 to 200,000 clones, 92% of which are singletons. Source material: peripheral blood. The receptor source for this set is a man younger than 40 with COVID-19, enrolled during active disease. CDR3s include the opening cysteine and the closing phenylalanine or tryptophan. The order of the fields is CDR3 length, clone size, D gene, V gene, J gene, CDR3 DNA, CDR3 protein. D genes are given only for firm matches. Clone sizes are given selectively: once, few, many, or a class where the clone is expanded.

length: 13
size: -
D: TRBD1
V: TRBV7-3
J: TRBJ2-1
DNA: TGTGCCAGCAGCTTCGACAGGGCCAATGAGCAGTTCTTC
CDR3: CASSFDRANEQFF

length: 16
size: -
D: -
V: TRBV3-1/TRBV3-2
J: TRBJ1-5
DNA: TGTGCCAGCAGCCCCTCGGGAAGGACCCCAACACCGCCCCAGCATTTT
CDR3: CASSPSGRTPTPPQHF

length: 18
size: -
D: TRBD2
V: TRBV9
J: TRBJ2-5
DNA: TGTGCCAGCAGCGTTACTAGCGGGGGGGCCTCCCGGGGGGAGACCCAGTACTTC
CDR3: CASSVTSGGASRGETQYF

length: 15
size: -
D: TRBD1
V: TRBV4-2
J: TRBJ2-7
DNA: TGTGCCAGCAGCCAGCGGGACAGGGGTTTATACGAGCAGTACTTC
CDR3: CASSQRDRGLYEQYF

length: 13
size: -
D: -
V: TRBV28
J: TRBJ2-3
DNA: TGTGCCAGTTCTAGTTTCCACACAGATACGCAGTATTTT
CDR3: CASSSFHTDTQYF

length: 14
size: -
D: -
V: TRBV7-3
J: TRBJ1-1
DNA: TGTGCCAGCAGCTCCCAGGGGATGAACACTGAAGCTTTCTTT
CDR3: CASSSQGMNTEAFF

length: 12
size: -
D: -
V: TRBV6-2/TRBV6-3
J: TRBJ2-7
DNA: TGTGCCAGCAGTGCGACAGCCTACGAGCAGTACTTC
CDR3: CASSATAYEQYF

length: 16
size: -
D: -
V: TRBV9
J: TRBJ2-1
DNA: TGTGCCAGCAGCGGAACGACAGACCTCCTATACAATGAGCAGTTCTTC
CDR3: CASSGTTDLLYNEQFF

length: 15
size: once
D: -
V: TRBV18
J: TRBJ2-2
DNA: TGTGCCAGCTCACCCCCGGGATTTAACACCGGGGAGCTGTTTTTT
CDR3: CASSPPGFNTGELFF

length: 15
size: -
D: -
V: TRBV19
J: TRBJ2-1
DNA: TGTGCCAGTAGTATGGAACTACTCTCCTACAATGAGCAGTTCTTC
CDR3: CASSMELLSYNEQFF

length: 12
size: -
D: -
V: TRBV11-3
J: TRBJ2-7
DNA: TGTGCCAGCAGCTTAGGACGGGAGGAGCAGTACTTC
CDR3: CASSLGREEQYF

length: 15
size: -
D: TRBD1
V: TRBV19
J: TRBJ1-5
DNA: TGTGCCAGTAGTATGCCGGGGACAGGGAGTCAGCCCCAGCATTTT
CDR3: CASSMPGTGSQPQHF

length: 15
size: -
D: -
V: TRBV3-1/TRBV3-2
J: TRBJ2-7
DNA: TGTGCCAGCAGCCAAGCGCAGGGCTCAGCCTACGAGCAGTACTTC
CDR3: CASSQAQGSAYEQYF

length: 12
size: -
D: TRBD1
V: TRBV29-1
J: TRBJ1-1
DNA: TGCAGCGTGCCCCAAGGGGGCGGGAAAGCTTTCTTT
CDR3: CSVPQGGGKAFF

length: 13
size: -
D: -
V: TRBV7-2
J: TRBJ1-2
DNA: TGTGCCAGCAGCTTAGATCCAGGGTCCGGCTACACCTTC
CDR3: CASSLDPGSGYTF

length: 16
size: -
D: TRBD2
V: TRBV7-3
J: TRBJ2-1
DNA: TGTGCCAGCAGCTTACAGGGACTAGCGGGGCTAAATGAGCAGTTCTTC
CDR3: CASSLQGLAGLNEQFF

length: 18
size: -
D: TRBD1
V: TRBV7-9
J: TRBJ1-4
DNA: TGTGCCAGCAGCTTAAACAACATCCAGGGGGCAGGAGGCGAAAAACTGTTTTTT
CDR3: CASSLNNIQGAGGEKLFF

length: 14
size: -
D: -
V: TRBV6-5
J: TRBJ2-7
DNA: TGTGCCAGCAGCGAGAGCGACAGCGCCTACGAGCAGTACTTC
CDR3: CASSESDSAYEQYF

length: 17
size: once
D: TRBD1
V: TRBV24-1
J: TRBJ2-3
DNA: TGTGCCACCAGTGATACCCGACAGGGGGCTATGACAGATACGCAGTATTTT
CDR3: CATSDTRQGAMTDTQYF

length: 13
size: few
D: -
V: TRBV6-5
J: TRBJ1-3
DNA: TGTGCCACCAAACAGGGCTCTGGAAACACCATATATTTT
CDR3: CATKQGSGNTIYF

length: 14
size: -
D: TRBD1
V: TRBV2
J: TRBJ2-4
DNA: TGTGCCAGCAGTGAACCGGGACAGGGACACATTCAGTACTTC
CDR3: CASSEPGQGHIQYF

length: 13
size: -
D: -
V: TRBV5-1
J: TRBJ1-1
DNA: TGCGCCAGCAGCTTGCAACAGACCACTGAAGCTTTCTTT
CDR3: CASSLQQTTEAFF

length: 15
size: -
D: -
V: TRBV5-1
J: TRBJ2-5
DNA: TGCGCCAGCAGCCAAACAGGGTTAACTAGGGAGACCCAGTACTTC
CDR3: CASSQTGLTRETQYF

length: 15
size: few
D: -
V: TRBV29-1
J: TRBJ2-5
DNA: TGCAGCGTTGAAGATCTCGGGGGAATACAAGAGACCCAGTACTTC
CDR3: CSVEDLGGIQETQYF

length: 16
size: -
D: -
V: TRBV25-1
J: TRBJ1-1
DNA: TGTGCCAGCAGTGACCCCGCTTCGGGGGTGAAGACTGAAGCTTTCTTT
CDR3: CASSDPASGVKTEAFF

length: 14
size: -
D: -
V: TRBV5-1
J: TRBJ2-7
DNA: TGCGCCAGCAGCATACAGGGTATCGCGTACGAGCAGTACTTC
CDR3: CASSIQGIAYEQYF

length: 13
size: -
D: -
V: TRBV9
J: TRBJ1-6
DNA: TGTGCCAGCAGCCGACGGGAAAATTCACCCCTCCACTTT
CDR3: CASSRRENSPLHF

length: 17
size: -
D: TRBD1
V: TRBV6-6
J: TRBJ2-7
DNA: TGTGCCAGCAGTCCGACAGGGGGGGGGCGTAGCTCCTACGAGCAGTACTTC
CDR3: CASSPTGGGRSSYEQYF

length: 15
size: -
D: TRBD2
V: TRBV5-4
J: TRBJ2-7
DNA: TGTGCCAGCAGCGTTAGCGGGAGGGTCCCCTACGAGCAGTACTTC
CDR3: CASSVSGRVPYEQYF

length: 15
size: -
D: -
V: TRBV7-2
J: TRBJ2-3
DNA: TGTGCCAGCAGCTTATGGGGAGTGGGTGCCGATACGCAGTATTTT
CDR3: CASSLWGVGADTQYF

length: 14
size: few
D: -
V: TRBV4-3
J: TRBJ1-4
DNA: TGCGCCAGCAGCCTGACAGCAACTAATGAAAAACTGTTTTTT
CDR3: CASSLTATNEKLFF

length: 16
size: -
D: TRBD2
V: TRBV7-2
J: TRBJ2-1
DNA: TGTGCCAGCAGCTTAGAGGGACTAGCGGGATGGTATGAGCAGTTCTTC
CDR3: CASSLEGLAGWYEQFF

length: 16
size: -
D: -
V: TRBV19
J: TRBJ2-7
DNA: TGTGCCAGTAGTATAGAGGGCCAGCGGAATACCTACGAGCAGTACTTC
CDR3: CASSIEGQRNTYEQYF

length: 13
size: many
D: -
V: TRBV11-1
J: TRBJ1-1
DNA: TGTGCCAGCAGCTACCAGCGGAACACTGAAGCTTTCTTT
CDR3: CASSYQRNTEAFF

length: 13
size: -
D: TRBD1
V: TRBV28
J: TRBJ1-6
DNA: TGTGCCAGCAGATACACAGGGGATTCACCCCTCCACTTT
CDR3: CASRYTGDSPLHF

length: 14
size: -
D: -
V: TRBV3-1/TRBV3-2
J: TRBJ2-7
DNA: TGTGCCAGCAGCCAAGCCTACCTCTCCTACGAGCAGTACTTC
CDR3: CASSQAYLSYEQYF

length: 18
size: -
D: -
V: TRBV4-3
J: TRBJ2-5
DNA: TGCGCCAGCAGCCAAGATCGACCAAAAGGGGGGGGAAGGGAGACCCAGTACTTC
CDR3: CASSQDRPKGGGRETQYF

length: 16
size: -
D: -
V: TRBV29-1
J: TRBJ1-1
DNA: TGCAGCGGGGCCCCCCCATCCAGGGGCAGGCATCCCGAAGCTTTCTTT
CDR3: CSGAPPSRGRHPEAFF

length: 15
size: -
D: TRBD1
V: TRBV27
J: TRBJ1-1
DNA: TGTGCCAGCAGTTTCCGGGACAGGGGTGGTACTGAAGCTTTCTTT
CDR3: CASSFRDRGGTEAFF

length: 12
size: -
D: TRBD1
V: TRBV30
J: TRBJ1-1
DNA: TGTGCCTGGAGGGGACAGGGTATTTCGGCTTTCTTT
CDR3: CAWRGQGISAFF

length: 13
size: -
D: TRBD1
V: TRBV27
J: TRBJ2-1
DNA: TGTGCCAGCAGCCAACAGGGGGCTAATGAGCAGTTCTTC
CDR3: CASSQQGANEQFF

length: 17
size: -
D: TRBD1
V: TRBV6-2/TRBV6-3
J: TRBJ1-5
DNA: TGTGCCAGCAGTTACCACGACAGGGAAATTTCCTTCCAGCCCCAGCATTTT
CDR3: CASSYHDREISFQPQHF

length: 16
size: -
D: TRBD1
V: TRBV30
J: TRBJ1-6
DNA: TGTGCCTGGAGTGTACTCTCGGGACAGGGAAATTCACCCCTCCACTTT
CDR3: CAWSVLSGQGNSPLHF

length: 19
size: -
D: TRBD2
V: TRBV5-5
J: TRBJ2-1
DNA: TGTGCCAGCAGCTCCAGACTAGCGGGGGGGACCAGCTCCTACAATGAGCAGTTCTTC
CDR3: CASSSRLAGGTSSYNEQFF

length: 15
size: -
D: TRBD1
V: TRBV28
J: TRBJ1-5
DNA: TGTGCCAGCAGTTACCGGGACAGGCCAAGCAAGGCCCAGCATTTT
CDR3: CASSYRDRPSKAQHF

length: 15
size: -
D: -
V: TRBV6-5
J: TRBJ1-3
DNA: TGTGCCAGCGGCCCGGAGGGGTTCTCTGGAAACACCATATATTTT
CDR3: CASGPEGFSGNTIYF

length: 14
size: -
D: -
V: TRBV11-1
J: TRBJ2-7
DNA: TGTGCCAGCAGCCAGGTACAGACAAACTACGAGCAGTACTTC
CDR3: CASSQVQTNYEQYF

length: 15
size: -
D: TRBD1
V: TRBV19
J: TRBJ2-5
DNA: TGTGCCAGTAGCGAGGGGCAGGGACAGGGGACGACCCAGTACTTC
CDR3: CASSEGQGQGTTQYF

length: 15
size: -
D: TRBD2
V: TRBV4-3
J: TRBJ2-7
DNA: TGCGCCAGCAGCCCCTCAGTTAGCGGGAGAGCCGAGCAGTACTTC
CDR3: CASSPSVSGRAEQYF

length: 15
size: once
D: -
V: TRBV18
J: TRBJ1-2
DNA: TGTGCCAGCTCACCGCGAGGAGGGTCTAACTATGGCTACACCTTC
CDR3: CASSPRGGSNYGYTF

length: 14
size: -
D: TRBD1
V: TRBV6-6
J: TRBJ1-2
DNA: TGTGCCAGCAGTTCCCTGACAGGGGGGCATGGCTACACCTTC
CDR3: CASSSLTGGHGYTF

length: 15
size: -
D: -
V: TRBV6-5
J: TRBJ1-5
DNA: TGTGCCAGCAGTTACGGCAGGGCTAGCAATCAGCCCCAGCATTTT
CDR3: CASSYGRASNQPQHF

length: 15
size: -
D: TRBD1
V: TRBV7-2
J: TRBJ1-5
DNA: TGTGCCAGCAGCCTTGGGACAGGGAGTTATCAGCCCCAGCATTTT
CDR3: CASSLGTGSYQPQHF

length: 15
size: -
D: TRBD1
V: TRBV6-2/TRBV6-3
J: TRBJ1-2
DNA: TGTGCCAGCAGTTCCTGGGACAGCTTTAACTATGGCTACACCTTC
CDR3: CASSSWDSFNYGYTF

length: 14
size: -
D: -
V: TRBV28
J: TRBJ1-1
DNA: TGTGCCAGCAGTTTAAAACAGTTGAACACTGAAGCTTTCTTT
CDR3: CASSLKQLNTEAFF

length: 14
size: -
D: -
V: TRBV3-1/TRBV3-2
J: TRBJ1-2
DNA: TGTGCCAGCAGCCAACCAGACACTTACTATGGCTACACCTTC
CDR3: CASSQPDTYYGYTF

length: 18
size: -
D: TRBD2
V: TRBV7-9
J: TRBJ2-1
DNA: TGTGCCAGCAGCTTAGCGCGGATTAGCGGGGAGTTGAACAATGAGCAGTTCTTC
CDR3: CASSLARISGELNNEQFF